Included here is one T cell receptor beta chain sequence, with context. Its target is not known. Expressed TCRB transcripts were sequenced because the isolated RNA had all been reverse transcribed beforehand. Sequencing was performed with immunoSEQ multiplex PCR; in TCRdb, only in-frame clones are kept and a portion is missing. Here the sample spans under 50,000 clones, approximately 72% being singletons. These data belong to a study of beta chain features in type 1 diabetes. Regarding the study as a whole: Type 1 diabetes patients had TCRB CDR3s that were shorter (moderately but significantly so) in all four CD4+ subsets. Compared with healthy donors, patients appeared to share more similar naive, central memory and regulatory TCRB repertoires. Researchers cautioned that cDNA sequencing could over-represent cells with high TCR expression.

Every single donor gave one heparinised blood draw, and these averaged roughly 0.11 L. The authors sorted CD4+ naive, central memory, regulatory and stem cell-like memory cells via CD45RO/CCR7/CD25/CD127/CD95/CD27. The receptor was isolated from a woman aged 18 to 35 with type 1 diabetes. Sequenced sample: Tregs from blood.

For the CDR3, the DNA is TGTGCCAGCGGGGGACAGGGCCAAAATTTTGAAGCTTTCTTT. The encoded protein is CASGGQGQNFEAFF. The chain recombines TRBV6-5 with TRBJ1-1, with TRBD1 matching 9 bases. This CDR3 has 14 amino acids. The germline V gene has CDR1 MNHEY and CDR2 SVGAGI. V gave up 8 bases and J gave up 7 bases; unmatched junction bases: 11.